The 17 T cell receptor beta chains given below trace back to one sample, sequenced in a study of blood T cell repertoires in COVID-19. Sequencing used immunoSEQ multiplex PCR; TCRdb keeps in-frame clones, though not all of them. The sample contains 55,000 to 80,000 clones, around 83% of which appear only once. The sequenced material came from peripheral blood. Receptor source: a man aged 45-65 years with active COVID-19.

The J gene is TRBJ1-2, the V gene TRBV12-3 or TRBV12-4, with a possible D match to TRBD1 (6 bases). The V gene lost 7 bases and the J gene lost 7 bases, with 16 bases spanning the gap. The CDR3 sequence is 13 residues long. The CDR3 spells CASKLDRWGGYTF. CDR3 DNA: TGTGCCAGCAAACTCGACAGGTGGGGTGGCTACACCTTC.

This clone was observed a few times. The rearrangement joins TRBV25-1 to TRBJ1-6; D uncertain. Germline CDR1 reads MGHDK; CDR2 reads SYGVNS. The CDR3 runs 13 residues. Between the trimmed V and J ends, which lost 1 base and 9 bases, there was a span of 7 bases. The CDR3, as DNA: TGTGCCAGCAGTGAATTTGGAGTTTCACCCCTCCACTTT. The encoded protein is CASSEFGVSPLHF.

The chain has TRBV5-1 and TRBJ2-5; 11 nucleotides agree with TRBD2. In germline, CDR1 is SGHRS, CDR2 YFSETQ. V lost 2 bases to trimming and J lost 5 bases; unmatched junction nucleotides: 5. CDR3 length equals 15 residues. As DNA, the CDR3 is TGCGCCAGCAGCTTTAGCGGGGGGGATTGGGAGACCCAGTACTTC. Encoded protein: CASSFSGGDWETQYF.

The rearrangement links TRBV7-8 to TRBJ1-2; D may be TRBD1 (5 bases). The CDR3 extends over 15 amino acids. V gave up 1 base and J gave up 2 bases, with 11 bases separating them. From germline, CDR1 is SGHVS and CDR2 FQNEAQ. In DNA form, the CDR3 reads TGTGCCAGCAGCTTAGGTCGGGGGGGGAACTATGGCTACACCTTC. It encodes CASSLGRGGNYGYTF.

The chain is built from TRBV7-9 and TRBJ2-5, with 8 bases that match TRBD2. The CDR3 runs to 12 residues. V lost 5 bases, J lost 4 bases, and 0 bases stayed unmatched. Germline-derived CDR1 and CDR2 are SEHNR and FQNEAQ (reference sequence). CDR3 in DNA: TGTGCCAGCAGCCGGGGGGGAGAGACCCAGTACTTC. This gives the protein CASSRGGETQYF.

V is TRBV19 and J is TRBJ1-1; no clear D gene. Trimming pared 2 bases from V and 3 bases from J, leaving 4 bases between. The CDR3 consists of 12 residues. Germline CDR1 LNHDA, CDR2 SQIVND (reference sequence). The CDR3: CASSITYTEAFF. The DNA of the CDR3 is TGTGCCAGTAGTATAACTTACACTGAAGCTTTCTTT.

The chain recombines TRBV7-3 with TRBJ2-2; the D is unclear. CDR3 size: 14 residues. Germline V gene lookup returns CDR1 SGHTA and CDR2 FQGTGA. V lost 6 bases to trimming and J lost 1 base, with 9 bases between them. CDR3 in DNA: TGTGCCAGCAGTCCAGTAAAGAACACCGGGGAGCTGTTTTTT. Residues: CASSPVKNTGELFF.

The chain uses TRBV6-1 and TRBJ1-3; 8 nucleotides agree with TRBD1. Germline V lookup: CDR1 MNHNS, CDR2 SASEGT. This CDR3 region has 16 residues. J gave up 2 bases and V 4 bases, and 7 bases lay outside the gene matches. CDR3 sequence (DNA): TGTGCCAGCAGTGGACAGGGGTATTCTGCTGGAAACACCATATATTTT. Its translation is CASSGQGYSAGNTIYF.

The genes are TRBV27 and TRBJ2-7, with TRBD1 matching over 10 bases. The germline gives CDR1 MNHEY, CDR2 SMNVEV (reference sequence). The CDR3 consists of 15 residues. The junction had 9 bases not matched to a gene; V was cut back by 8 bases and J by 2 bases. This CDR3 reads CASGAGQGTPYEQYF. The CDR3 bases are TGTGCCAGCGGGGCGGGACAGGGGACCCCCTACGAGCAGTACTTC.

The chain employs TRBV5-1 and TRBJ2-1, with 10 bases lining up with TRBD1. Unmatched junction bases numbered 6, after V lost 4 bases and J lost 5 bases. Germline loops: CDR1 SGHRS, CDR2 YFSETQ. CDR3 length: 15 residues. In DNA, the CDR3 is TGCGCCAGCAGCGGGGGGACAGGGGCTCACAATGAGCAGTTCTTC. Protein sequence: CASSGGTGAHNEQFF.

The V call is TRBV29-1, the J call TRBJ2-2; tentative D call: TRBD2 (6 bases). V lost 8 bases and J 4 bases, leaving 14 bases between the germline ends. Germline assignment: CDR1 SQVTM and CDR2 ANQGSEA. The CDR3 is 13 residues long. CDR3 bases: TGCAGCCACTACGGGGGAGGCACCGGGGAGCTGTTTTTT. Its translation: CSHYGGGTGELFF.

The chain employs TRBV5-1 and TRBJ2-5; D is undetermined. The CDR3 loop spans 13 amino acids. Deletions cut 5 bases from V and 4 bases from J, with 12 bases between. Germline CDR1 reads SGHRS; CDR2 reads YFSETQ. CDR3 loop: CASRNPTTETQYF. The CDR3 DNA follows: TGCGCCAGCAGAAACCCGACAACAGAGACCCAGTACTTC.

In its sample, this clone was seen a few times. CDR3 in DNA: TGTGCCAGCAGCCCTAGTAATAGGGGGCTTTACGAGCAGTACTTC. Encoded protein: CASSPSNRGLYEQYF. The chain is built from TRBV25-1 and TRBJ2-7, with TRBD1 matching 7 bases. The germline gives CDR1 MGHDK, CDR2 SYGVNS. The CDR3 has 15 amino acids. V gave up 6 bases and J gave up 4 bases; unmatched junction bases: 12.

Here the CDR3 reads CASSLALGAGVGQPQHF. The CDR3 DNA sequence: TGTGCCAGCAGCTTAGCGTTGGGGGCAGGAGTTGGTCAGCCCCAGCATTTT. The chain uses TRBV7-9 and TRBJ1-5, with a weak D call TRBD1 (6 bases). The CDR3 spans 17 residues. From germline, CDR1 is SEHNR and CDR2 FQNEAQ (reference sequence). The ends were cut back, 0 bases at V and 6 bases at J, with 18 bases in the middle.

The chain uses TRBV5-1 and TRBJ2-1; 8 bases match TRBD1. The CDR3 is 15 residues long. Looked up from germline, CDR1 is SGHRS and CDR2 is YFSETQ. V dropped 0 bases and J dropped 5; count of bases not matched to a gene: 4. This CDR3 reads CASSLDRGSNNEQFF. CDR3 bases: TGCGCCAGCAGCTTGGACAGGGGGTCAAACAATGAGCAGTTCTTC.

V is TRBV4-3 and J is TRBJ2-1; 7 bases align to TRBD2. Per germline, CDR1 LGHNA and CDR2 YSLEER. This CDR3 has 15 amino acids. Unmatched junction bases numbered 8, after V lost 0 bases and J lost 9 bases. CDR3 region: CASSQDGSGKIEQFF. In nucleotides, the CDR3 is TGCGCCAGCAGCCAAGATGGGAGCGGGAAAATTGAGCAGTTCTTC.

This clone was detected only once. The CDR3 reads CASRRPGQETQYF. The CDR3 region has the DNA TGTGCCAGCCGCCGGCCGGGACAAGAGACCCAGTACTTC. The chain is built from TRBV6-5 and TRBJ2-5; D is possibly TRBD2 (5 bases). The V end was cut by 8 bases, the J end by 2 bases, with 12 bases between. Germline assignment: CDR1 MNHEY and CDR2 SVGAGI. This CDR3 has 13 amino acids.